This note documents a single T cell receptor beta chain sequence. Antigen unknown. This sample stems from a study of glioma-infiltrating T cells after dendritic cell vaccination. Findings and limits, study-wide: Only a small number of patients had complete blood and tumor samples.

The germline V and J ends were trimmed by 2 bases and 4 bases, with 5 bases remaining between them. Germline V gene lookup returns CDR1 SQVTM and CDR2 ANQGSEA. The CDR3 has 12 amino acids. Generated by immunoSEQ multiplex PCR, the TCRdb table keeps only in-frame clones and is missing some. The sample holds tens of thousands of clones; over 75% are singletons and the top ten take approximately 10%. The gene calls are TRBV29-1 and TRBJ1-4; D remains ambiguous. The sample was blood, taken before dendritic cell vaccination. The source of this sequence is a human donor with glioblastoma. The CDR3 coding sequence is TGCAGCGTTGAACAGGATAATGAAAAACTGTTTTTT. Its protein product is CSVEQDNEKLFF. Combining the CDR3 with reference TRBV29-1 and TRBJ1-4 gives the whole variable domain SAVISQKPSRDICQRGTSLTIQCQVDSQVTMMFWYRQQPGQSLTLIATANQGSEATYESGFVIDKFPISRPNLTFSTLTVSNMSPEDSSIYLCSVEQDNEKLFFGSGTQLSVL.